The clone carrying this TCR beta chain is labeled as medium-sized. CDR1 and CDR2 from the germline V gene are MNHEY and SVGAGI. This CDR3 contains 16 residues. V was pared by 6 bases and J by 1 base, with 18 bases between. The sample is drawn from a study of T cell repertoires in aging, cancer and after chemotherapy. Study at large: Donors were grouped into six age bands spanning 30 or younger through 70 or older. Healthy donor repertoires were recorded over several months to years and showed clear clonal overlap. Roughly 8.8 million TCR reads made up the full dataset.

Amplification of TCR beta used genomic DNA extracted from peripheral blood. A mixed TRB-A/B primer pool amplified rearranged TRB by multiplex touch-down PCR. TCRdb re-called the multiplex PCR reads with MiXCR, one entry per CDR3 protein. This sample has fewer than 12,000 distinct CDR3 sequences, with roughly 32% found just once. This TCR derives from a human donor in good health. The material sequenced was blood. The rearrangement joins TRBV6-5 to TRBJ1-1, with D possibly being TRBD1 (6 bases). CDR3 DNA sequence: TGTGCCAGCAGCCCTTTTCAGGGGCGAGAGAACACTGAAGCTTTCTTT. This encodes CASSPFQGRENTEAFF.